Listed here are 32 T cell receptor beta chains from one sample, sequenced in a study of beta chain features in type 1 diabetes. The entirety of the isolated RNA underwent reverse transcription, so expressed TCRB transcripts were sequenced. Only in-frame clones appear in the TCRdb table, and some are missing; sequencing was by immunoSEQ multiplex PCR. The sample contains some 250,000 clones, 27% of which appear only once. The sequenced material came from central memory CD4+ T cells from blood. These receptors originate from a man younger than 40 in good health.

The chain's CDR3 is CASSPGGDEQYF. CDR3 sequence (DNA): TGTGCCAGCAGCCCAGGGGGAGACGAGCAGTACTTC. The V call is TRBV7-7, the J call TRBJ2-7, with TRBD1 matching over 7 bases. This CDR3 region has 12 residues. Trimming at V came to 5 bases and at J to 5 bases, leaving 3 bases not matched to a gene. Germline V CDR1 and CDR2: SSHAT, FNYEAQ (reference sequence).

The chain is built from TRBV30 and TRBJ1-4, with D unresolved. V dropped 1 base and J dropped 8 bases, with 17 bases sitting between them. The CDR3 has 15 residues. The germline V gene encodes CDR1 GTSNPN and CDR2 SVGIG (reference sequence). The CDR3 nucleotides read TGTGCCTGGAGTGAAGGCCTGAGCCCCGGGGAAAAACTGTTTTTT. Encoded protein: CAWSEGLSPGEKLFF.

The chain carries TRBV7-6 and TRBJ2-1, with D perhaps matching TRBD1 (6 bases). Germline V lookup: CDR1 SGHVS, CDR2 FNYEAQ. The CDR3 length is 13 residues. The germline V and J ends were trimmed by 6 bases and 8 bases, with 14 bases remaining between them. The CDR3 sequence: CASRGDIWYEQFF. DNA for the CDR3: TGTGCCAGCAGGGGGGACATTTGGTATGAGCAGTTCTTC.

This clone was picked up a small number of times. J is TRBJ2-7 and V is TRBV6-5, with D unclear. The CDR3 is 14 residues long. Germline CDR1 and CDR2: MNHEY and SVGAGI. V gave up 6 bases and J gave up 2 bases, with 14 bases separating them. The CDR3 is CASSQSDGTYEQYF. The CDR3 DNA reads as TGTGCCAGCAGCCAATCCGACGGAACCTACGAGCAGTACTTC.

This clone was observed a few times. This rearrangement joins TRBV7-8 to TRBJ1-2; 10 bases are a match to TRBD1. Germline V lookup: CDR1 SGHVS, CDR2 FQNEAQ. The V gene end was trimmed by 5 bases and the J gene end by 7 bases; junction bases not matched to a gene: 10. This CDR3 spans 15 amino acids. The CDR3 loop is CASSPDRGKFVGYTF. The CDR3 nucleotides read TGTGCCAGCAGCCCGGACAGGGGGAAGTTTGTTGGCTACACCTTC.

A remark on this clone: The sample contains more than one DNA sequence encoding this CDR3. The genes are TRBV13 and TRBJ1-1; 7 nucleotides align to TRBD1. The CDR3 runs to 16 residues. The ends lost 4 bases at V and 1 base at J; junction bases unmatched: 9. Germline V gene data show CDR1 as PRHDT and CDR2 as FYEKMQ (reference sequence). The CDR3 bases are TGTGCCAGCAGCTCCCGACAGGGCCGGGGGAACACTGAAGCTTTCTTT. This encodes CASSSRQGRGNTEAFF.

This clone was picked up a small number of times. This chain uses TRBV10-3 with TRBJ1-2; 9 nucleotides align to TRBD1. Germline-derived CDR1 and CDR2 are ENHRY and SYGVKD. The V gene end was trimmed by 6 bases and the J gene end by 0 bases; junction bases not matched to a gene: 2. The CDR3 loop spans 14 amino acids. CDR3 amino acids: CAISGQGTNYGYTF. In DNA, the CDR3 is TGTGCCATCAGCGGACAGGGGACTAACTATGGCTACACCTTC.

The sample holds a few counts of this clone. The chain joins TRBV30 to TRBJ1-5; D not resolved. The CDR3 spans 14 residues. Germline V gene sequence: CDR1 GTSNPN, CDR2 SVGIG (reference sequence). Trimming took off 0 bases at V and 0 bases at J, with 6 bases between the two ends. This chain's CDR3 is CAWSVGSSNQPQHF. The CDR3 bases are TGTGCCTGGAGTGTCGGCAGTAGCAATCAGCCCCAGCATTTT.

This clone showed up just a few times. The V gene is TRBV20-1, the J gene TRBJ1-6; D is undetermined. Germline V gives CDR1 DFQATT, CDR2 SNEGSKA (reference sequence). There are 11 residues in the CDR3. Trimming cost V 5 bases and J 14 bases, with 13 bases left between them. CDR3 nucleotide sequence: TGCAGTGCTCAATCACAAGTAGCCCTCCACTTT. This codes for CSAQSQVALHF.

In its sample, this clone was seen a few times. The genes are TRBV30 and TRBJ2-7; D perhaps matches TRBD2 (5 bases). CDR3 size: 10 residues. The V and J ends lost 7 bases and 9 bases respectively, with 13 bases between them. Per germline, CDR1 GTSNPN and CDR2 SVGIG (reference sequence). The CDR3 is CASRGGRQYF. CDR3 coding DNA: TGTGCCTCCCGAGGAGGAAGGCAGTACTTC.

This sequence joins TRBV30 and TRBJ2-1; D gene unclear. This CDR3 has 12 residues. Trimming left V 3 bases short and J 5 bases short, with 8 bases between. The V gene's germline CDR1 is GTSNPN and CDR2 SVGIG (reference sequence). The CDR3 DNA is TGTGCCTGGAGCGAACAGAACAATGAGCAGTTCTTC. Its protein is CAWSEQNNEQFF.

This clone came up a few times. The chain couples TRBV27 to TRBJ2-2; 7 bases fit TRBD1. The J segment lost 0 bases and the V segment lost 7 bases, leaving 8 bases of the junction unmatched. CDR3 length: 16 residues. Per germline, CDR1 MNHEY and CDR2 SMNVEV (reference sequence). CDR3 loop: CASTRRDSANTGELFF. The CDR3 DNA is TGTGCCAGCACCCGCCGGGACAGCGCGAACACCGGGGAGCTGTTTTTT.

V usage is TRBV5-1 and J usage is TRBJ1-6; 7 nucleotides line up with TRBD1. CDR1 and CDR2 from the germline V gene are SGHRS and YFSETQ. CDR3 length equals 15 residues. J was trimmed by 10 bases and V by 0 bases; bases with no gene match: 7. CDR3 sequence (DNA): TGCGCCAGCAGCTTGGCCTACGGGACAGACTCACCCCTCCACTTT. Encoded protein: CASSLAYGTDSPLHF.

The CDR3 spells CASSLQDRGQETQYF. The CDR3 bases are TGTGCCAGCAGTTTGCAGGACAGGGGCCAAGAGACCCAGTACTTC. The chain employs TRBV28 and TRBJ2-5; 9 positions agree with TRBD1. Germline V gene data show CDR1 as MDHEN and CDR2 as SYDVKM. V gave up 3 bases and J gave up 1 base; unmatched junction bases: 3. CDR3 size: 15 residues.

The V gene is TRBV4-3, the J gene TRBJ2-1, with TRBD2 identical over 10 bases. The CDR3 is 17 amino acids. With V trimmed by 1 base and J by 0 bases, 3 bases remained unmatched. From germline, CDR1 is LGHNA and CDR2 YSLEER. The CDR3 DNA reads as TGCGCCAGCAGCCAAGCGGCTAGCGGGAGCTCCTACAATGAGCAGTTCTTC. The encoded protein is CASSQAASGSSYNEQFF.

The CDR3: CASTLPTSGGIRTDTQYF. CDR3 nucleotide sequence: TGTGCCAGCACCCTCCCTACTAGCGGGGGTATACGCACAGATACGCAGTATTTT. The chain has TRBV2 and TRBJ2-3; 11 positions match TRBD2. This CDR3 has 18 residues. V shed 7 bases, J shed 1 base, and the junction held 13 bases outside the gene matches. Germline V gene data show CDR1 as SNHLY and CDR2 as FYNNEI.

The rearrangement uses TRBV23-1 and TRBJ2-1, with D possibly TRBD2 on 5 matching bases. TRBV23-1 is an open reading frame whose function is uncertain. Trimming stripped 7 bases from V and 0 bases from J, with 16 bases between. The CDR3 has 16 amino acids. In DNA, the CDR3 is TGCGCCAGCACCCAGGACTTTCCCTGCTCCTACAATGAGCAGTTCTTC. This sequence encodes CASTQDFPCSYNEQFF.

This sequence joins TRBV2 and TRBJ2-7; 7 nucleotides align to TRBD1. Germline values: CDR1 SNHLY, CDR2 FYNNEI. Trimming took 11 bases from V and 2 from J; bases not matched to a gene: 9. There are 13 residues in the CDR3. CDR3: CASGGRGPYEQYF. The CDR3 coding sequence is TGTGCCTCAGGGGGACGGGGCCCCTACGAGCAGTACTTC.

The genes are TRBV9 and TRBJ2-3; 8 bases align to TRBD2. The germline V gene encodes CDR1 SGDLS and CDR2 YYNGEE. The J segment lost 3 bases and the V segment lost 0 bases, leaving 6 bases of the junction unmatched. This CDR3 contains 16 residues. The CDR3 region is CASSVAPTGGTDTQYF. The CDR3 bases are TGTGCCAGCAGCGTAGCTCCTACGGGGGGGACAGATACGCAGTATTTT.

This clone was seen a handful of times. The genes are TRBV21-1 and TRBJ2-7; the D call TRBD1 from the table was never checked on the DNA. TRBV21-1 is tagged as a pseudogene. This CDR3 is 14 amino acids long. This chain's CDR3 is CASSKTGSIYEQYF. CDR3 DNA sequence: TGTGCCAGCAGCAAGACAGGTTCGATTTACGAGCAGTACTTC.

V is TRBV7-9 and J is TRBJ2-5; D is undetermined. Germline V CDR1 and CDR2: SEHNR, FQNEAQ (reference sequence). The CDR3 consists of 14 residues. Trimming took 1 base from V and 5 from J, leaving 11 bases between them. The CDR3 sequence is CASSLDGGGETQYF. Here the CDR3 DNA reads TGTGCCAGCAGCTTAGATGGCGGTGGGGAGACCCAGTACTTC.

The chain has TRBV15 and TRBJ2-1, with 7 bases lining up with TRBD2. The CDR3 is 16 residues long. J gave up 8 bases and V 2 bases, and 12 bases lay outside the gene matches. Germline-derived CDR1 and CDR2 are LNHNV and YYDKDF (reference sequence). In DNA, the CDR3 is TGTGCCACCAGCAGACCTCGGTGGGAGGGGTTCCATGAGCAGTTCTTC. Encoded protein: CATSRPRWEGFHEQFF. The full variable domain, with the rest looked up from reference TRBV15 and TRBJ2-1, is DAMVIQNPRYQVTQFGKPVTLSCSQTLNHNVMYWYQQKSSQAPKLLFHYYDKDFNNEADTPDNFQSRRPNTSFCFLDIRSPGLGDTAMYLCATSRPRWEGFHEQFFGPGTRLTVL.

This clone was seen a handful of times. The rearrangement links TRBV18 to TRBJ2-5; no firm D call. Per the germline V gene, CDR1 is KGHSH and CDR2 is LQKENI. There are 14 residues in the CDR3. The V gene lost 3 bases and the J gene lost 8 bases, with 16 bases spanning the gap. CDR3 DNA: TGTGCCAGCTCACCGGCGAGCTACAAGGAAACCCAGTACTTC. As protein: CASSPASYKETQYF.

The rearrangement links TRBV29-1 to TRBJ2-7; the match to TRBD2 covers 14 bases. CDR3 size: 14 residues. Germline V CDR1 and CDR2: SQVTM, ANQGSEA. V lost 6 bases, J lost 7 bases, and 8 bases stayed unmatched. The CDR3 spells CSVGTSGRMREQYF. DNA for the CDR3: TGCAGCGTCGGGACTAGCGGGAGAATGAGGGAGCAGTACTTC.

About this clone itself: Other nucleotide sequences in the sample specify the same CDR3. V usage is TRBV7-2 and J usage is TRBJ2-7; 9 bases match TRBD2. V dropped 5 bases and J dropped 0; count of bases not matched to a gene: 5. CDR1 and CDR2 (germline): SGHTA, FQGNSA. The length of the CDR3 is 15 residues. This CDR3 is CASSPSGTSSYEQYF. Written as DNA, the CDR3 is TGTGCCAGCAGCCCTAGCGGGACGAGCTCCTACGAGCAGTACTTC.

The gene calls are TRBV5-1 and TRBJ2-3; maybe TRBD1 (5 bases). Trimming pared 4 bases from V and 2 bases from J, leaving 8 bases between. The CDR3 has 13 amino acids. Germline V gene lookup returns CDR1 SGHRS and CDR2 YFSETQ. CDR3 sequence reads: CASSAGATDTQYF. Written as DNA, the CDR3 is TGCGCCAGCAGCGCTGGGGCCACAGATACGCAGTATTTT.

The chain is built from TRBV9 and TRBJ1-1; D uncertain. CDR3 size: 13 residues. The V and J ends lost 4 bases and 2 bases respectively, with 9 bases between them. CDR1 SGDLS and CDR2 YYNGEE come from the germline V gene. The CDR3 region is CASSLALNTEAFF. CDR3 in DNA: TGTGCCAGCAGCCTGGCCCTTAACACTGAAGCTTTCTTT.

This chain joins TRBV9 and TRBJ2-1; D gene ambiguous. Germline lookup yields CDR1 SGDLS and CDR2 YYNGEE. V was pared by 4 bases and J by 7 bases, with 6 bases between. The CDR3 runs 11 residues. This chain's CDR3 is CASSLVNEQFF. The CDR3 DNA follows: TGTGCCAGCAGCCTCGTTAATGAGCAGTTCTTC.

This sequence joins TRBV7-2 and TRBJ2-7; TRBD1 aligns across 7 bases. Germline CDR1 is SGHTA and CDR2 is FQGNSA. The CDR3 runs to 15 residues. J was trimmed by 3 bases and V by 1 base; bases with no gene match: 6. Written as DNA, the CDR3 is TGTGCCAGCAGCTTAGGGCCGACAGGGAGCTACGAGCAGTACTTC. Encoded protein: CASSLGPTGSYEQYF.

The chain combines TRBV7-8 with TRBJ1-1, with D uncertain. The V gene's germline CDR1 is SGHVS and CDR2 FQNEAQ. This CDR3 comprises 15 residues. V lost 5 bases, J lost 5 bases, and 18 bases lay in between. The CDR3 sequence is CASSVGSRIGTEAFF. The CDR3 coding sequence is TGTGCCAGCAGCGTAGGGTCGAGGATTGGGACTGAAGCTTTCTTT.

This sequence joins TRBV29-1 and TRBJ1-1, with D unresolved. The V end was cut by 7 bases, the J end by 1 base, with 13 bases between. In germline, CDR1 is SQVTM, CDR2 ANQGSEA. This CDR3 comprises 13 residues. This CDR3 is CSASGLGNTEAFF. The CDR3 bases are TGCAGCGCTTCCGGATTAGGGAACACTGAAGCTTTCTTT.

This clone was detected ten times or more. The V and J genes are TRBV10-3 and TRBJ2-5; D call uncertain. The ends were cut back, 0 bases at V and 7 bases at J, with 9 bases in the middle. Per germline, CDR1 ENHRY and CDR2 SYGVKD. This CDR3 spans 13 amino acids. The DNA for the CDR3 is TGTGCCATCAGTGAGTCGAACTCAGGGACCCAGTACTTC. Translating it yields CAISESNSGTQYF.